This T cell receptor (beta chain) was retrieved from a study of cytomegalovirus exposure and HLA in healthy donors. Study conclusions and caveats: Later on, analysis showed that most CMV-associated TCR beta chains appeared to be HLA-restricted. A few CMV-associated chains were confirmed in vitro to be specific for CMV antigens.

As to this clone: Antigen unknown.

Germline V CDR1 and CDR2: SGHTA, FQGNSA. CDR3 length: 15 residues. The V segment lost 5 bases and the J segment 3 bases; nucleotides outside the gene matches: 8. 13 Jbeta primers and 60 Vbeta primers were used for the PCR. Measured with immunoSEQ multiplex PCR; TCRdb has only the in-frame clones, and not every one. This sample carries about 150,000 clones, over 80% of them seen once, and the ten largest clones take approximately 2.9%. The sequenced material came from PBMCs. J is TRBJ1-2 and V is TRBV7-2, with 8 bases matching TRBD1. The receptor was derived from a woman in her 30s in good health and CMV-seronegative. The CDR3 coding sequence is TGTGCCAGCAGCCTAGGACAGGGACAGGACTATGGCTACACCTTC. Its translation: CASSLGQGQDYGYTF.